The present TCR beta chain was sequenced within a study of beta chain features in type 1 diabetes. The authors reverse transcribed all of the isolated RNA, so sequencing captured expressed TCRB transcripts. The table came from immunoSEQ multiplex PCR; TCRdb's copy has only in-frame clones and leaves some out. The data hold approximately 380,000 clones, with about 14% observed a single time. Once sorted, every population was more than 95% pure. The clonotype comes from a woman between 18 and 29 years old in good health. The material sequenced was naive CD4+ T cells from blood.

CDR3 coding DNA: TGCAGCGCCCGGGACAGATCTATCTCTGGAAACACCATATATTTT. The encoded protein is CSARDRSISGNTIYF. The genes are TRBV29-1 and TRBJ1-3; 7 bases match TRBD1. The germline V gene encodes CDR1 SQVTM and CDR2 ANQGSEA. This CDR3 region has 15 residues. After removal of 7 bases from V and 0 bases from J, the junction contained 9 bases not matched to a gene. Full variable domain (missing parts from reference TRBV29-1 and TRBJ1-3): SAVISQKPSRDICQRGTSLTIQCQVDSQVTMMFWYRQQPGQSLTLIATANQGSEATYESGFVIDKFPISRPNLTFSTLTVSNMSPEDSSIYLCSARDRSISGNTIYFGEGSWLTVV.